These 18 T cell receptor beta chains came from one sample sequenced in a study of T cell clones after liver transplantation. Libraries were prepared by immunoSEQ multiplex PCR; TCRdb keeps only in-frame clonotypes and omits some of them. Of about 7,900 clones detected, 80% appear once; the ten largest clones hold about 42%. Sequencing used CD8+ T cells from blood, obtained before liver transplant. These TCRs come from a human donor who received a liver transplant.

The rearrangement links TRBV10-2 to TRBJ1-2; 7 nucleotides match TRBD1. Germline CDR1 WSHSY, CDR2 SAAADI. CDR3 length: 13 amino acids. V was clipped by 5 bases and J by 3 bases; unmatched bases: 3. CDR3 region: CASSQGDYYGYTF. The CDR3 region has the DNA TGCGCCAGCAGTCAGGGGGACTACTATGGCTACACCTTC.

By share, this clone ranks as large (0.1 to 1%). This chain uses TRBV27 with TRBJ2-7; 7 bases line up with TRBD1. The trim removed 0 bases at V and 6 bases at J, leaving 5 bases unmatched. From germline, CDR1 is MNHEY and CDR2 SMNVEV (reference sequence). The CDR3 extends over 14 amino acids. The DNA for the CDR3 is TGTGCCAGCAGTTTATCTCAGGGGGTTCGCGAGCAGTACTTC. It translates to CASSLSQGVREQYF.

This sequence joins TRBV6-5 and TRBJ1-5, with a tentative D call TRBD1 (6 bases). Germline values: CDR1 MNHEY, CDR2 SVGAGI. V was cut by 5 bases and J by 4 bases, with 15 bases left in between. The CDR3 sequence is 15 residues long. The CDR3 DNA reads as TGTGCCAGCAGTAAACAGGGCGACTTAAATCAGCCCCAGCATTTT. Translation: CASSKQGDLNQPQHF.

This chain connects TRBV19 to TRBJ1-4; 7 nucleotides line up with TRBD1. The CDR3 totals 14 residues. J gave up 5 bases and V 6 bases, and 6 bases lay outside the gene matches. Germline V gene lookup returns CDR1 LNHDA and CDR2 SQIVND (reference sequence). CDR3 in amino acids: CASRATGWNEKLFF. CDR3 coding DNA: TGTGCCAGTAGGGCGACAGGGTGGAATGAAAAACTGTTTTTT.

The V and J genes are TRBV21-1 and TRBJ1-1. TRBV21-1 is a listed pseudogene. The CDR3 runs to 11 residues. The CDR3 is CASSTGNEAFF. CDR3 bases: TGTGCCAGCAGCACCGGTAATGAAGCTTTCTTT.

The chain employs TRBV30 and TRBJ2-7; tentative D call: TRBD2 (5 bases). Per the germline V gene, CDR1 is GTSNPN and CDR2 is SVGIG (reference sequence). Trimming cost V 2 bases and J 2 bases, with 13 bases left between them. The length of the CDR3 is 14 residues. The CDR3 region is CAWSWETPTYEQYF. CDR3 DNA sequence: TGTGCCTGGAGTTGGGAGACCCCCACCTACGAGCAGTACTTC.

The chain recombines TRBV7-9 with TRBJ1-2; TRBD1 matches 8 bases. After removal of 6 bases from V and 7 bases from J, the junction contained 13 bases not matched to a gene. The CDR3 is 15 amino acids. Germline assignment: CDR1 SEHNR and CDR2 FQNEAQ (reference sequence). CDR3 bases: TGTGCCAGCAGACCTGGGCGGCAGGGGGCGGGTGGCTACACCTTC. It encodes CASRPGRQGAGGYTF.

The genes are TRBV11-1 and TRBJ2-7; TRBD1 aligns across 9 bases. The V gene's germline CDR1 is SGHAT and CDR2 FQDESV (reference sequence). J gave up 4 bases and V 5 bases, and 9 bases lay outside the gene matches. The CDR3 loop spans 15 amino acids. CDR3: CASSLTRTGVYEQYF. The DNA for the CDR3 is TGTGCCAGCAGCCTAACTCGGACAGGGGTTTACGAGCAGTACTTC.

Of note for this clone: A junction boundary mismatches the germline segment, possibly from a read error. The CDR3 region has the DNA TGTGCCAGCAGCTTAATGAGGTACACTGAGCAGTTCTTC. Residues: CASSLMRYTEQFF. The chain recombines TRBV7-6 with TRBJ2-1; unclear D gene. The CDR3 spans 13 residues. The V gene's germline CDR1 is SGHVS and CDR2 FNYEAQ.

This chain connects TRBV7-2 to TRBJ2-3; D is perhaps TRBD1 (7 bases). V was trimmed by 8 bases and J by 2 bases, leaving 17 bases between them. The CDR3 loop spans 15 amino acids. The germline CDR1 and CDR2 sequences are SGHTA and FQGNSA. The CDR3 coding sequence is TGTGCCAGCTCCAGGGGGGCAGGTTCCACAGATACGCAGTATTTT. It yields the protein CASSRGAGSTDTQYF. Full variable domain (rest looked up from reference TRBV7-2 and TRBJ2-3): GAGVSQSPSNKVTEKGKDVELRCDPISGHTALYWYRQSLGQGLEFLIYFQGNSAPDKSGLPSDRFSAERTGGSVSTLTIQRTQQEDSAVYLCASSRGAGSTDTQYFGPGTRLTVL.

CDR3 nucleotides: TGTGCCAGCAGTTACTCCGAGGGCGGGGGTGAAGCTTTCTTT. Its protein is CASSYSEGGGEAFF. The chain has TRBV6-5 and TRBJ1-1, with a possible D match to TRBD1 (5 bases). CDR1 and CDR2 from the germline V gene are MNHEY and SVGAGI. V shed 0 bases and J shed 7 bases, with 12 bases lying between them. This CDR3 region has 14 residues.

In its sample, this clone is medium-sized. V and J are TRBV19 and TRBJ1-2, with D possibly matching TRBD1 (5 bases). Trimming took 6 bases from V and 8 from J, leaving 16 bases between them. The CDR3 runs 13 residues. Per germline, CDR1 LNHDA and CDR2 SQIVND (reference sequence). Here the CDR3 reads CASSYGGPQGYTF. CDR3 DNA sequence: TGTGCCAGTAGCTACGGGGGACCCCAGGGCTACACCTTC.

The J gene is TRBJ2-7, the V gene TRBV19, with D perhaps matching TRBD1 (5 bases). The ends were cut back, 3 bases at V and 5 bases at J, with 11 bases in the middle. This CDR3 contains 13 residues. Germline CDR1 is LNHDA and CDR2 is SQIVND (reference sequence). CDR3 sequence reads: CASSISQGNEQYF. CDR3 in DNA: TGTGCCAGTAGTATCTCCCAGGGCAACGAGCAGTACTTC.

The gene calls are TRBV7-9 and TRBJ2-2; TRBD1 matches 9 bases. The CDR3 has 14 amino acids. V was clipped by 10 bases and J by 0 bases; unmatched bases: 3. The V gene's germline CDR1 is SEHNR and CDR2 FQNEAQ (reference sequence). The DNA of the CDR3 is TGTGCCACCACAGGGGGCTCGAACACCGGGGAGCTGTTTTTT. This sequence encodes CATTGGSNTGELFF. Drawing the rest from reference TRBV7-9 and TRBJ2-2, the complete variable domain is DTGVSQNPRHKITKRGQNVTFRCDPISEHNRLYWYRQTLGQGPEFLTYFQNEAQLEKSRLLSDRFSAERPKGSFSTLEIQRTEQGDSAMYLCATTGGSNTGELFFGEGSRLTVL.

The chain joins TRBV28 to TRBJ1-1; TRBD1 is a possible D gene (6 bases). The germline CDR1 and CDR2 sequences are MDHEN and SYDVKM. The CDR3 sequence is 18 residues long. V was clipped by 1 base and J by 0 bases, with 18 bases between them. This CDR3 is CASSLYISDSPMNTEAFF. The CDR3 coding sequence is TGTGCCAGCAGTTTATATATCTCGGACAGCCCAATGAACACTGAAGCTTTCTTT. Drawing the rest from reference TRBV28 and TRBJ1-1, the complete variable domain is DVKVTQSSRYLVKRTGEKVFLECVQDMDHENMFWYRQDPGLGLRLIYFSYDVKMKEKGDIPEGYSVSREKKERFSLILESASTNQTSMYLCASSLYISDSPMNTEAFFGQGTRLTVV.

The rearrangement links TRBV25-1 to TRBJ2-5; a weak D match, TRBD1 (5 bases). Germline V gene sequence: CDR1 MGHDK, CDR2 SYGVNS. This CDR3 is built from 16 residues. The V and J ends lost 8 bases and 5 bases respectively, with 24 bases between them. The CDR3 loop is CASGASGGLAGETQYF. The CDR3, as DNA: TGTGCCAGCGGGGCCTCAGGTGGCCTTGCTGGGGAGACCCAGTACTTC.

This chain uses TRBV28 with TRBJ2-3; 7 bases line up with TRBD1. Trimming took 3 bases from V and 2 from J; bases not matched to a gene: 8. Germline V gives CDR1 MDHEN, CDR2 SYDVKM. The CDR3 runs to 16 residues. CDR3 bases: TGTGCCAGCAGTTTCAGGGACAGCGACTACACAGATACGCAGTATTTT. Protein sequence: CASSFRDSDYTDTQYF.

V and J are TRBV28 and TRBJ2-7; TRBD2 matches at 8 bases. The ends lost 3 bases at V and 7 bases at J; junction bases unmatched: 5. CDR1 and CDR2 from the germline V gene are MDHEN and SYDVKM. This CDR3 contains 13 residues. CDR3 nucleotide sequence: TGTGCCAGCAGTTTGCGGGGGGCGTTAGAGCAGTACTTC. It encodes CASSLRGALEQYF. Supplemented by reference TRBV28 and TRBJ2-7, the full variable domain reads DVKVTQSSRYLVKRTGEKVFLECVQDMDHENMFWYRQDPGLGLRLIYFSYDVKMKEKGDIPEGYSVSREKKERFSLILESASTNQTSMYLCASSLRGALEQYFGPGTRLTVT.